This entry lists 25 T cell receptor beta chains sequenced from one sample in a study of shared clonotypes between healthy human individuals. Here immunoSEQ multiplex PCR was the method, and the copy in TCRdb shows in-frame clones only, minus some. Of approximately 980,000 clones in the sample, approximately 80% are singletons; the top ten hold around 1.4%. Sequencing was carried out using memory CD4+ T cells sorted from blood. Regarding subset: CD45RA-negative fraction. The receptors were gathered from a young man in good health.

The gene calls are TRBV28 and TRBJ1-2; unclear D gene. The CDR3 length is 15 residues. V lost 2 bases and J 2 bases, leaving 12 bases between the germline ends. CDR1 and CDR2 from the germline V gene are MDHEN and SYDVKM. CDR3 residues: CASSLKTVGNYGYTF. CDR3 coding DNA: TGTGCCAGCAGTTTAAAGACGGTGGGGAACTATGGCTACACCTTC.

The genes are TRBV19 and TRBJ1-4; tentatively, D is TRBD1 (5 bases). In germline, CDR1 is LNHDA, CDR2 SQIVND (reference sequence). Between the trimmed V and J ends, which lost 0 bases and 8 bases, there was a span of 10 bases. The length of the CDR3 is 14 residues. The chain's CDR3 is CASSIEGTREKLFF. The CDR3 coding sequence is TGTGCCAGTAGTATAGAGGGGACCCGCGAAAAACTGTTTTTT.

The chain is built from TRBV27 and TRBJ2-5, with 9 positions matching TRBD1. The CDR3 has 14 amino acids. Trimming cost V 4 bases and J 7 bases; bases outside gene matches: 7. CDR1 MNHEY and CDR2 SMNVEV come from the germline V gene (reference sequence). CDR3 DNA: TGTGCCAGCAGTTCGAACAGGGGGCAGGGGACCCAGTACTTC. Amino acids: CASSSNRGQGTQYF.

Note on this clone: This same CDR3 is encoded by further DNA sequences in the sample. The chain is built from TRBV30 and TRBJ2-7; D is possibly TRBD1 (5 bases). The CDR3 runs to 11 residues. The germline gives CDR1 GTSNPN, CDR2 SVGIG (reference sequence). V gave up 2 bases and J gave up 4 bases, with 6 bases separating them. The CDR3, as DNA: TGTGCCTGGAGTACAGGTTACGAGCAGTACTTC. Its translation is CAWSTGYEQYF.

The CDR3 sequence is CASSLVARDVYNSPLHF. CDR3 sequence (DNA): TGTGCCAGCAGCTTAGTGGCCAGGGATGTTTATAATTCACCCCTCCACTTT. The chain recombines TRBV7-9 with TRBJ1-6; weak D call: TRBD1 (5 bases). The CDR3 covers 17 residues. Trimming left V 1 base short and J 4 bases short, with 14 bases between. Germline loops: CDR1 SEHNR, CDR2 FQNEAQ (reference sequence).

The chain carries TRBV7-2 and TRBJ2-5, with 8 bases aligning to TRBD2. CDR1 and CDR2 (germline): SGHTA, FQGNSA. The CDR3 is made up of 14 amino acids. The ends lost 5 bases at V and 8 bases at J; junction bases unmatched: 10. The CDR3 protein is CASSQSGAGDTQYF. The CDR3 DNA reads TGTGCCAGCAGCCAAAGTGGAGCGGGAGATACCCAGTACTTC.

The chain combines TRBV11-2 with TRBJ1-5, with a tentative D call TRBD1 (6 bases). Trimming took 5 bases from V and 1 from J, leaving 12 bases between them. This CDR3 spans 15 amino acids. Germline V gene sequence: CDR1 SGHAT, CDR2 FQNNGV. The CDR3 coding sequence is TGTGCCAGCAGCGCAGCGGGGGCCAGCAATCAGCCCCAGCATTTT. Residues: CASSAAGASNQPQHF.

The rearrangement joins TRBV11-2 to TRBJ1-3; D not certain. The CDR3 is 14 residues long. The ends were cut back, 5 bases at V and 0 bases at J, with 8 bases in the middle. Looked up from germline, CDR1 is SGHAT and CDR2 is FQNNGV. The CDR3 DNA follows: TGTGCCAGCAGCACCTTGAGCTCTGGAAACACCATATATTTT. As protein: CASSTLSSGNTIYF.

This rearrangement joins TRBV21-1 to TRBJ1-2; the table's D call, TRBD1, has no DNA check behind it. TRBV21-1 is a recognized pseudogene. The CDR3 runs 16 residues. The DNA of the CDR3 is TGTGCCAGCAGCAAGGGCCACAGGGGGCGAGTCTATGGCTACACCTTC. Translating gives CASSKGHRGRVYGYTF.

With regard to this clone: Other DNA sequences from this sample encode an identical CDR3 as well. The rearrangement joins TRBV4-3 to TRBJ1-5, with D uncertain. CDR1 is LGHNA, CDR2 YSLEER, per germline. The CDR3 has 13 amino acids. Trimming stripped 0 bases from V and 7 bases from J, with 7 bases between. In DNA form, the CDR3 reads TGCGCCAGCAGCCAAGACCTGGGCCAGCCCCAGCATTTT. Translated: CASSQDLGQPQHF.

This clone was counted a single time. This chain connects TRBV7-9 to TRBJ1-1; D gene ambiguous. This CDR3 is 14 amino acids long. Trimming left V 1 base short and J 1 base short, with 7 bases between. Germline V gene lookup returns CDR1 SEHNR and CDR2 FQNEAQ (reference sequence). The CDR3: CASSLEAENTEAFF. Here the CDR3 DNA reads TGTGCCAGCAGCTTAGAGGCGGAGAACACTGAAGCTTTCTTT.

The chain uses TRBV2 and TRBJ1-1; 8 bases align to TRBD1. This CDR3 has 14 residues. CDR1 is SNHLY, CDR2 FYNNEI, per germline. V lost 7 bases, J lost 1 base, and 5 bases stayed unmatched. The DNA of the CDR3 is TGTGCCAGCACACCAGACAGGGGGAACACTGAAGCTTTCTTT. Translation: CASTPDRGNTEAFF.

This clone was seen only a few times. The chain links TRBV9 to TRBJ2-5; tentative D call: TRBD1 (6 bases). Germline CDR1 and CDR2: SGDLS and YYNGEE. V lost 0 bases and J 2 bases, leaving 8 bases between the germline ends. The CDR3 is 14 residues long. CDR3 sequence reads: CASSVGGPQETQYF. CDR3 coding DNA: TGTGCCAGCAGCGTAGGGGGGCCACAAGAGACCCAGTACTTC.

In DNA, the CDR3 is TGTGCCATCAGGGGCGGGAGGGCAGATACGCAGTATTTT. Protein product: CAIRGGRADTQYF. The V gene is TRBV5-3, the J gene TRBJ2-3; 9 bases are shared with TRBD2. TRBV5-3 is sorted into the ORF group, with uncertain function. Unmatched junction bases numbered 6, after V lost 9 bases and J lost 4 bases. CDR3 size: 13 residues.

This chain uses TRBV6-5 with TRBJ2-1; a weak D match, TRBD2 (6 bases). This CDR3 region has 15 residues. Deletions cut 3 bases from V and 7 bases from J, with 16 bases between. Germline V gene data show CDR1 as MNHEY and CDR2 as SVGAGI. This CDR3 reads CASSYANLAPNEQFF. DNA of the CDR3: TGTGCCAGCAGTTATGCTAATCTAGCGCCAAATGAGCAGTTCTTC.

V and J are TRBV6-1 and TRBJ1-1; D not certain. Deletions cut 10 bases from V and 4 bases from J, with 22 bases between. CDR1 and CDR2 from the germline V gene are MNHNS and SASEGT. CDR3 length: 15 amino acids. CDR3 bases: TGTGCCACCAACAGTGGGGAGGGTTGGTCCACTGAAGCTTTCTTT. It specifies CATNSGEGWSTEAFF.

This rearrangement joins TRBV7-2 to TRBJ2-7, with 9 bases that match TRBD1. CDR1 SGHTA and CDR2 FQGNSA come from the germline V gene. The CDR3 sequence is 16 residues long. Trimming took 1 base from V and 4 from J; bases not matched to a gene: 8. The CDR3 loop is CASSLGRTGGGYEQYF. CDR3 bases: TGTGCCAGCAGCTTAGGTCGTACAGGGGGCGGATACGAGCAGTACTTC.

The V and J genes are TRBV5-4 and TRBJ2-5; no definite D call. The V end lost 4 bases, the J end lost 5 bases, and 12 bases lay between the germline ends. The CDR3 is 13 amino acids. Germline V gene lookup returns CDR1 SGHNT and CDR2 YYREEE (reference sequence). CDR3 sequence reads: CASSQQSAETQYF. Here the CDR3 DNA reads TGTGCCAGCAGCCAACAAAGCGCCGAGACCCAGTACTTC.

The genes are TRBV5-1 and TRBJ2-1; D unresolved. CDR3 length: 14 residues. Germline CDR1 reads SGHRS; CDR2 reads YFSETQ. V lost 5 bases, J lost 0 bases, and 9 bases lay in between. CDR3 amino acids: CASRLEPSYNEQFF. The CDR3 DNA reads as TGCGCCAGCAGGTTAGAACCCTCCTACAATGAGCAGTTCTTC.

This rearrangement joins TRBV6-6 to TRBJ2-7; D is perhaps TRBD1 or TRBD2 (5 bases each). The germline V gene has CDR1 MNHNY and CDR2 SVGAGI (reference sequence). This CDR3 has 14 amino acids. Trimming left V 7 bases short and J 0 bases short, with 13 bases between. As DNA, the CDR3 is TGTGCCAGCACGGGGCTAGGGAGCTCCTACGAGCAGTACTTC. As protein: CASTGLGSSYEQYF.

This chain uses TRBV5-1 with TRBJ1-1; TRBD1 might be the D (5 bases). V lost 3 bases to trimming and J lost 0 bases, with 9 bases between them. Germline loops: CDR1 SGHRS, CDR2 YFSETQ. The CDR3 extends over 14 amino acids. CDR3: CASSYGTMNTEAFF. The CDR3 bases are TGCGCCAGCAGCTACGGGACGATGAACACTGAAGCTTTCTTT.

The rearrangement joins TRBV5-4 to TRBJ1-2; TRBD1 might be the D (5 bases). The CDR3 runs to 13 residues. V shed 6 bases and J shed 4 bases, with 13 bases lying between them. CDR1 and CDR2 (germline): SGHNT, YYREEE (reference sequence). The DNA for the CDR3 is TGTGCCAGCACCATAACAGGAAGCTATGGCTACACCTTC. It is translated as CASTITGSYGYTF.

The V and J genes are TRBV4-3 and TRBJ1-1; D uncertain. Germline V gene sequence: CDR1 LGHNA, CDR2 YSLEER. The ends were cut back, 7 bases at V and 4 bases at J, with 13 bases in the middle. The CDR3 is 13 amino acids. The CDR3 reads CASIHSKTTEAFF. In nucleotides, the CDR3 is TGCGCCAGCATCCACAGCAAGACCACTGAAGCTTTCTTT.

The chain recombines TRBV28 with TRBJ2-7; either TRBD1 or TRBD2 may fit D (5 bases each). The ends were cut back, 2 bases at V and 9 bases at J, with 29 bases in the middle. This CDR3 region has 18 residues. The germline gives CDR1 MDHEN, CDR2 SYDVKM. The CDR3 coding sequence is TGTGCCAGCAGTTTAATAATACCCCGACAGAGGGCCGTCAGGGCGCAGTACTTC. Translation: CASSLIIPRQRAVRAQYF.

V is TRBV6-1 and J is TRBJ1-5; D perhaps matches TRBD1 (5 bases). Trimming took off 5 bases at V and 4 bases at J, with 9 bases between the two ends. The CDR3 is made up of 13 amino acids. The germline CDR1 and CDR2 sequences are MNHNS and SASEGT. The CDR3 spells CASSTDRNQPQHF. DNA of the CDR3: TGTGCCAGCAGTACTGACAGAAATCAGCCCCAGCATTTT.